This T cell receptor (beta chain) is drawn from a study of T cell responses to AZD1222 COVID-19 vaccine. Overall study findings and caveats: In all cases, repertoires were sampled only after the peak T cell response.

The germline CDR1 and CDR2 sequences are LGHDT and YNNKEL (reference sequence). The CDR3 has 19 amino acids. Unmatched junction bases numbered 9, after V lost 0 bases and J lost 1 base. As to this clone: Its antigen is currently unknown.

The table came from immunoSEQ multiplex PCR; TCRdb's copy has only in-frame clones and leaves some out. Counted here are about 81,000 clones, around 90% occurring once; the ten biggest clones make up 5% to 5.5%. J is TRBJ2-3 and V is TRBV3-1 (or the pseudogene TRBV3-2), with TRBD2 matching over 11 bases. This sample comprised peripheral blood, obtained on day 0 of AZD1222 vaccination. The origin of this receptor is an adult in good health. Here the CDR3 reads CASSQDFASGRPGTDTQYF. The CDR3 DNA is TGTGCCAGCAGCCAAGATTTTGCTAGCGGGAGGCCTGGCACAGATACGCAGTATTTT.